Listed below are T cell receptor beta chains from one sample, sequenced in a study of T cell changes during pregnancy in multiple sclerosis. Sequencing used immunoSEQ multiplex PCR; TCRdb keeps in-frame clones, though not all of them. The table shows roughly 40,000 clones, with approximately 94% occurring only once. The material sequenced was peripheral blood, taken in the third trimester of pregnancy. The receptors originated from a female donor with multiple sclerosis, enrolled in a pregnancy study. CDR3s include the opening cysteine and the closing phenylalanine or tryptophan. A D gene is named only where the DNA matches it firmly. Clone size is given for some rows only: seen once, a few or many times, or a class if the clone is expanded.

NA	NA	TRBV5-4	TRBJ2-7	TGTGCCAGCAGCGCGGGTCTCTCCTACGAGCAGTACTTC	CASSAGLSYEQYF
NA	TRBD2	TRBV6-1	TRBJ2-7	TGTGCCAGCAGTGAAAGTAGCGGGGGGGGCTACGAGCAGTACTTC	CASSESSGGGYEQYF
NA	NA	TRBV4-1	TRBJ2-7	TGCGCCAGCAGCCAAGATCGTGGACTTCCTATGGGCGAGCAGTACTTC	CASSQDRGLPMGEQYF
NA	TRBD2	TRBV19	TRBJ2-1	TGTGCCACATGGGGGGGGACTAGCGGGAGTGAGCAGTTCTTC	CATWGGTSGSEQFF
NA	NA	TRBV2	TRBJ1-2	TGTGCCAGCAGTGAACCGTGGGGGGAGGGCTACACCTTC	CASSEPWGEGYTF
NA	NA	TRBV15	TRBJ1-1	TGTGCCACCAGCAGAGAACTATCCAGGGCGGAAGCTTTCTTT	CATSRELSRAEAFF
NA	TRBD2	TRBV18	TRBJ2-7	TGTGCCAGCTCCCCCGGGAGCGGGAGCTCCTACGAGCAGTACTTC	CASSPGSGSSYEQYF
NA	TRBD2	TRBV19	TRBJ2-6	TGTGCCAGTAGGGGACTAGCGGGAGGGCCTGGGGCCAACGTCCTGACTTTC	CASRGLAGGPGANVLTF
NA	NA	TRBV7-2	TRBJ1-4	TGTGCCAGCAGCTTAGTTGCCGGGAAACTGTTTTTT	CASSLVAGKLFF
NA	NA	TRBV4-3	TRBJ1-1	TGCGCCAGCAGCCAAGATATGGTGGGGGGGACTGAAGCTTTCTTT	CASSQDMVGGTEAFF
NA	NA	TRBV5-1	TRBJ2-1	TGCGCCAGCAGCTTGCTAGGCTCCTACAATGAGCAGTTCTTC	CASSLLGSYNEQFF
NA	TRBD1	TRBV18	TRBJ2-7	TGTGCCAGCTCACCAGACAGGGAGCCTGTCTACGAGCAGTACTTC	CASSPDREPVYEQYF
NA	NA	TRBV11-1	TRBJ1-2	TGTGCCAGCAGCCAGAGCCCGCCAGGAACGGGAGGCTACACCTTC	CASSQSPPGTGGYTF
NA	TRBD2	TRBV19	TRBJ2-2	TGTGCCAGTAGTATAGCCCCCCAATCAGCGGGAGTCGACACCGGGGAGCTGTTTTTT	CASSIAPQSAGVDTGELFF
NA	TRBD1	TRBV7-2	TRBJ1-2	TGTGCCAGCAGCACCCGGGACAGGGGTAGGAGCAACTATGGCTACACCTTC	CASSTRDRGRSNYGYTF
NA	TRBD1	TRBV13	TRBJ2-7	TGTGCCAGCAGCTTAGGGCACAGGGGTTACGAGCAGTACTTC	CASSLGHRGYEQYF
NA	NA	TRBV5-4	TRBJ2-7	TGTGCCAGCAGCCCGGGGGACCAGCGCTACGAGCAGTACTTC	CASSPGDQRYEQYF
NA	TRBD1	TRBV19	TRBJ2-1	TGTGCCAGTAGTATTGGGACAGGGTTTGGGAATGAGCAGTTCTTC	CASSIGTGFGNEQFF
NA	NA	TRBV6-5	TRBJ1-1	TGTGCCAGCAGCCCCGACGGGCAGGGGTCTAATGAAGCTTTCTTT	CASSPDGQGSNEAFF
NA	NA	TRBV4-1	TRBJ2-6	TGCGCCAGCAGCGCCCAGGGCATAGGGATAGGCTCTGGGGCCAACGTCCTGACTTTC	CASSAQGIGIGSGANVLTF
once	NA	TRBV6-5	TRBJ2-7	TGTGCCAGCAGTTACGAATCCCAGGGATTCGTCCACGAGCAGTACTTC	CASSYESQGFVHEQYF
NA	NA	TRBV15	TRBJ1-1	TGTGCCACCCGGGAGGGTGGTGAGAACACTGAAGCTTTCTTT	CATREGGENTEAFF
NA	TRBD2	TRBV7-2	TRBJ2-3	TGTGCCAGCAGCTTCAACGGACTAGCCCCAGATACGCAGTATTTT	CASSFNGLAPDTQYF
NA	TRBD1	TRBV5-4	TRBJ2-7	TGTGCCAGCAGCTTGCCGGGACAGGGCGGCCACGAGCAGTACTTC	CASSLPGQGGHEQYF
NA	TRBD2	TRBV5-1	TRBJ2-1	TGCGCCAGCAGCTCGACTAGCGGGGGGGCAAATGAGCAGTTCTTC	CASSSTSGGANEQFF
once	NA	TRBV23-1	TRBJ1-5	TGCGCCAGCAGTCAATCGGGGGCCAGCCAAAACAATCAGCCCCAGCATTTT	CASSQSGASQNNQPQHF
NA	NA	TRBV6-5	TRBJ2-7	TGTGCCAGCAGTCCCCTTAACAGGTTCTACGAGCAGTACTTC	CASSPLNRFYEQYF
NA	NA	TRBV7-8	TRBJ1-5	TGTGCCAGCAGCTTAAGCGCGGGGGGCAATCAGCCCCAGCATTTT	CASSLSAGGNQPQHF
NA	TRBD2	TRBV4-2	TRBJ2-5	TGTGCCAGCAGCCCCGTTGGACTAGCGGGGGGGCCGGAGACCCAGTACTTC	CASSPVGLAGGPETQYF
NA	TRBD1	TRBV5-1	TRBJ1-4	TGCGCCAGCAGCTCGGACAGGGAGGGAGAAAAACTGTTTTTT	CASSSDREGEKLFF
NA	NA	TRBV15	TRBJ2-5	TGTGCCACCAGCAGAGATTATCCACTAGCTGGGGGCCAAGAGACCCAGTACTTC	CATSRDYPLAGGQETQYF
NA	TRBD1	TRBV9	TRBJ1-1	TGTGCCAGCAGCCCGGGGACAGGGGGTGAAGCTTTCTTT	CASSPGTGGEAFF
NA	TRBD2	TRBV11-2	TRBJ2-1	TGTGCCAGCAGCTTCGCTAGCGGAACCTACAATGAGCAGTTCTTC	CASSFASGTYNEQFF
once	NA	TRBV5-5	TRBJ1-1	TGTGCCAGCAGCCCGGGGGGCCCAAACACTGAAGCTTTCTTT	CASSPGGPNTEAFF
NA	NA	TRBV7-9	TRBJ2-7	TGTGCCAGCAGCTCCGGGACTTCCTACGAGCAGTACTTC	CASSSGTSYEQYF
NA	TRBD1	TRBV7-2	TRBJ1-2	TGTGCCAGCAGCCGGGACAGACAAAATAACTATGGCTACACCTTC	CASSRDRQNNYGYTF
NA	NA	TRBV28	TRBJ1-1	TGTGCCAGCAGCGACCCCGGGGGGCCGAACACTGAAGCTTTCTTT	CASSDPGGPNTEAFF
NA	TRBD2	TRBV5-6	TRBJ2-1	TGTGCCAGCAGCTGGAGCGGGGGTTCCTACAATGAGCAGTTCTTC	CASSWSGGSYNEQFF
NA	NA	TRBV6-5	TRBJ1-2	TGTGCCAGCAATCGGGGGGGGGCGCATCTTGGCTACACCTTC	CASNRGGAHLGYTF
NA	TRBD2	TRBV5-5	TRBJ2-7	TGTGCCAGCAGCTTGAGGTCGGGGGGAACCTACGAGCAGTACTTC	CASSLRSGGTYEQYF
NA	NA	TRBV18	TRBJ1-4	TGTGCCAGCTCACCTCCCCGGGGAGGGGTTAATGAAAAACTGTTTTTT	CASSPPRGGVNEKLFF
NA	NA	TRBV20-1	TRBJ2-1	TGCAGTGCTTTTCTAAATGAGCAGTTCTTC	CSAFLNEQFF
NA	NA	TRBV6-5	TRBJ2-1	TGTGCCAGCAAAGGGCTAGCGTCCTCCAATGAGCAGTTCTTC	CASKGLASSNEQFF
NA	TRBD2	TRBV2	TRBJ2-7	TGTGCCAGCAGTGAACTCTTTAGGACTAGCGGGACCGTCTACGAGCAGTACTTC	CASSELFRTSGTVYEQYF
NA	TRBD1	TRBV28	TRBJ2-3	TGTGCCAGCAGTTCCCGACAGGGTATGCAGTATTTT	CASSSRQGMQYF
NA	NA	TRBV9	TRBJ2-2	TGTGCCAGCAGCGGAAAGGCGGGCCGCACCGGGGAGCTGTTTTTT	CASSGKAGRTGELFF
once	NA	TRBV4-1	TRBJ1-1	TGCGCCAGCAGCCAGCCCCCCCCGGGTGTTTTGTTCCAAAAACACACTGAAGCTTTCTTT	CASSQPPPGVLFQKHTEAFF
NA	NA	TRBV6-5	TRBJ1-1	TGTGCCAGCAATATAAGGGGGTATTCAACTGAAGCTTTCTTT	CASNIRGYSTEAFF
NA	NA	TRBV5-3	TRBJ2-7	TGTGCCAGCAGCGGGGACAGCTTCGAGCAGTACTTC	CASSGDSFEQYF
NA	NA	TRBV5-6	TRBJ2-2	TGTGCCAGCAGCTTGCCGGGGATTGACACCGGGGAGCTGTTTTTT	CASSLPGIDTGELFF
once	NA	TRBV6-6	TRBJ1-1	TGTGCCAGCAGTTACCAGGAGGTTGGCACTGAAGCTTTCTTT	CASSYQEVGTEAFF
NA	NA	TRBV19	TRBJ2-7	TGTGCCAGTAGTCGGGGGGCCGGCGAGCAGTACTTC	CASSRGAGEQYF
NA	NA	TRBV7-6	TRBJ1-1	TGTGCCAGCAGCCTCAGAATGAACACTGAAGCTTTCTTT	CASSLRMNTEAFF
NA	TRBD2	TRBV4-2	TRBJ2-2	TGTGCCAGCAGCCCGCGGACTAGCGGGTCTGAGAACACCGGGGAGCTGTTTTTT	CASSPRTSGSENTGELFF
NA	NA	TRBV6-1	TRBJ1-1	TGTGCCAGCAGTCAAGTACAGGGTTTGGGGAACACTGAAGCTTTCTTT	CASSQVQGLGNTEAFF